These T cell receptor beta chains were read from a single sample in a study of CD4 T cells in relation to SARS-CoV-2 and coronaviruses. Repertoires were generated with immunoSEQ multiplex PCR, while TCRdb's copy carries only in-frame clones and drops some. The table includes tens of thousands of clones, about 91% detected once. The specimen was naive CD4+ T cells from PBMCs. These receptor sequences come from an adult with COVID-19. Both conserved end residues are trimmed from each CDR3.

V: TRBV19
CDR3: ASSIDHLWTPGHQPQH

V: TRBV11-1
CDR3: ASSPPLPGWDNEQF

V: TRBV28
CDR3: ASRAGGKQETQY

V: TRBV6-2/TRBV6-3
CDR3: ASSYGGQGVNEQF

V: TRBV7-9
CDR3: ASSPQGGPYEQF

V: TRBV6-5
CDR3: ASRTFAKETQY

V: TRBV7-2
CDR3: ASSLDGMLAGGSTDTQY

V: TRBV25-1
CDR3: ASSEPGGPAYEQY

V: TRBV28
CDR3: ASSRDRAKNIQY

V: TRBV7-2
CDR3: ASSSGQPIRETQY

V: TRBV11-3
CDR3: ASSPGLAGGNEQF

V: TRBV28
CDR3: AAKRGVGGSSYNEQF

V: TRBV7-2
CDR3: ASSVDRAGAQY

V: TRBV28
CDR3: ASKGGGSDYGYT

V: TRBV27
CDR3: ASSRDTNYGYT

V: TRBV3-1/TRBV3-2
CDR3: ASSHQGWGIEAF

V: TRBV6-5
CDR3: ASATGSKGTGELF

V: TRBV19
CDR3: ASSQLDRTHNEQF

V: TRBV19
CDR3: ASSIYLYNEQF

V: TRBV18
CDR3: ASSASGYEQY

V: TRBV3-1/TRBV3-2
CDR3: ASSQVLAGPSTDTQY

V: TRBV7-9
CDR3: ASSPMTGGAGTDTQY

V: TRBV19
CDR3: ASSIGTGRGSVWGETQY